The entry below gives a single T cell receptor beta chain sequence along with its context. It lacks a known antigen. Within one base of it there is no much larger clone, and no base qualities were kept. The sample comes from a study of shared clonotypes between healthy human individuals (TCRdb year 2020). About the full investigation: The cohort included a few men and a couple of women between 18 and 49 years of age. Per donor, three plates each were used for CD4 naive and CD4 memory, two for CD8 naive, and one for CD8 memory. Blood TCR repertoires of 5 or 6 healthy adults were deeply sequenced to estimate repertoire size and the extent of clonotype sharing between individuals. To increase sequencing depth and limit assay-specific biases, different laboratories used diverse techniques to prepare libraries and sequence TCR repertoires. Between about 0.8 and 9.5 billion PBMCs per donor were obtained by leukapheresis. What the study reported, not specific to this receptor: Rarefaction of sorted-subset datasets indicated incomplete sequencing despite the large sequencing depth. Higher generation probabilities were observed for clonotypes shared by all four sorted-subset donors than for non-shared clonotypes. Because the study included a small number of donors, the genetic and exposure-history diversity represented was limited. Sampling was restricted to blood, and TCR repertoires in tissues likely differ from the TCR repertoires found in blood. Estimated clonotype richness was generally larger for naive than for memory subsets. Pairwise subsampling led to the expectation that sequencing depth would affect the degree of clonotype sharing among donors. Roughly 5% of naive CD4, 3.5% of naive CD8, around 2.3% of memory CD4, and approximately 0.39% of memory CD8 clonotypes were shared across a few donors.

Donors were healthy HIV-negative adults with no recently reported acute infections or vaccinations. Only Caucasian adults living in Nashville, Tennessee, USA were represented among the donors. CD4+ T cells were enriched by magnetic negative selection, after which naive cells were positively selected on CD45RA and the negative fraction was taken as the memory subset. After blood collection by leukapheresis, PBMCs were isolated using Ficoll-Histopaque density gradient centrifugation and then cryopreserved in the vapor phase of liquid nitrogen. Purity and quantity of every magnetically sorted T cell population were checked by analytical flow cytometry. From each sorted fraction, genomic DNA was isolated and quantified by UV absorbance on a Nanodrop 2000c. The CDR3 runs 12 residues from the cysteine to the phenylalanine. Only the CDR3 region is kept as DNA, spanning 36 bases read in frame from base 1. The germline V gene (reference sequence) specifies MNHEY as CDR1 and SMNVEV as CDR2. Unmatched junction bases come to 2, with V trimmed by 3 bases and J by 12 bases.

Using the deep immunoSEQ assay, multiplex PCR amplified TCR CDR3 regions from genomic DNA. Extracted genomic DNA from each cell subset was distributed evenly across all wells of several immunoSEQ 96-well plates, and each plate was treated as a replicate. Each replicate PCR for sorted subsets received roughly 200 ng genomic DNA, equal to some 32,000 T cell genomes. Purified libraries were measured with a Qubit 3.0 fluorometer, size-checked on a Bioanalyzer 2100, and measured again with the KAPA Library Quantification kit. A separate single-read 150-cycle Illumina NextSeq 550 flow cell was used to sequence each immunoSEQ 96-well plate. In the original analysis: Because the immunoSEQ output held only junctional sequences and lacked quality scores, the filtering could not match the filtering applied to full-length reads. Sequences were annotated with PyIR, a Python wrapper for IgBLAST v1.9, and V/J genes and CDR3 were assigned using IMGT germline references. Reads were filtered out if the reads had weak V/J assignments (E-value above 1e-6), no CDR3, stop codons, out-of-frame junctions, or ambiguous translated residues. V3J clonotypes were defined as sequences sharing an identical inferred V gene, J gene, and CDR3 amino acid sequence. Percentage overlap between repertoires was calculated by dividing the number of shared unique clonotypes by the size of the smaller repertoire. RTK rarefaction, the Chao1 estimator, and Recon v2.1 estimates of unobserved clonotypes were used to assess repertoire richness. For all TCRbeta clonotypes obtained by the gDNA method from a handful of donors, generation probabilities were computed with OLGA. Here the immuneACCESS table is served through TCRdb, limited to in-frame sequences with V and J called. Missing clones are a known gap in these copies; in checked studies unresolved V genes cover under half, and the rest lacks a known reason. D and trimming come from the DNA, and the V and J calls and clone size come from that table. This sample has 190,000 or so clones in its table, and approximately 61% of those were observed once. The ten largest clonotypes hold less than 11% of the sample.

Recombination joined TRBV27 with TRBJ1-4; TRBD1 lines up with 9 middle nucleotides. Sequenced: memory CD4+ T cells sorted from blood. Reading the label with the study, this specimen's cell subset or site is: CD45RA-negative fraction. This sequence originates from a man between 25 and 39 years old in good health. The CDR3 region has the sequence CASSFTGGELFF. The nucleotides are TGTGCCAGCAGTTTTACAGGGGGCGAACTGTTTTTT.